This is a list of T cell receptor beta chains from one sample in a study of CD8 T cells in ankylosing spondylitis. TCRdb analysed the 5' RACE reads with MiXCR anew, one entry per CDR3 protein. This sample has about 330,000 distinct CDR3 sequences, with less than 9.5% found just once. Sequencing used blood, either unsorted or a sorted T cell fraction (not recorded which). These receptors originate from a male donor with ankylosing spondylitis. The CDR3 runs from the conserved cysteine through the conserved F or W. A D gene is named only where the DNA matches it firmly. Size is stated for part of the rows, as once, few or many counts, or as a class when the clone is expanded.

D gene	V gene	J gene	clone size	CDR3 DNA	CDR3 protein
.	TRBV6-5	TRBJ2-7	.	TGTGCCAGCAGTTACTCGATGCGAGGTTCGGGCTACGAGCAGTACTTC	CASSYSMRGSGYEQYF
.	TRBV27	TRBJ2-1	many	TGTGCCAGCAGTCGTCAGGGTATCGAAGGTTACAATGAGCAGTTCTTC	CASSRQGIEGYNEQFF
.	TRBV28	TRBJ2-7	.	TGTGCCAGCAGGGCCAGTCTTTGGGAGCAGTACTTC	CASRASLWEQYF
.	TRBV28	TRBJ1-5	.	TGTGCCAGCAGTTTATCCGGACAGCGAGGCAGCCAGCCCCAGCATTTT	CASSLSGQRGSQPQHF
.	TRBV29-1	TRBJ1-2	many	TGCAGCGTTGAAGCTACGGACGCGCCAGCTAACTATGGCTACACCTTC	CSVEATDAPANYGYTF
.	TRBV12-3/TRBV12-4	TRBJ1-1	few	TGTGCCAGCAGTTTAGTGGCCTCAGACGCTTTCTTT	CASSLVASDAFF
.	TRBV3-1	TRBJ2-1	.	TGTGCCAGCAGCCAAAAGGGGGGGGGTCGCTACAATGAGCAGTTCTTC	CASSQKGGGRYNEQFF
.	TRBV7-2	TRBJ2-1	few	TGTGCCAGCAGCTTAGCTCCACGGACCTACAGGGACAATGAGCAGTTCTTC	CASSLAPRTYRDNEQFF
.	TRBV2	TRBJ1-1	many	TGTGCCAGCAGACCGGGACGGACGAACACTGAAGCTTTCTTT	CASRPGRTNTEAFF
.	TRBV18	TRBJ2-5	many	TGTGCCAGCTCACCACCGCTGGACAGATACCAAGAGACCCAGTACTTC	CASSPPLDRYQETQYF
.	TRBV20-1	TRBJ2-3	.	TGCAGTGCTAGCTGGCAGTACTCGGATACGCAGTATTTT	CSASWQYSDTQYF
TRBD2	TRBV5-1	TRBJ2-7	.	TGCGCCAGCACGGTAAGGGGACTAGCGGGAGATACATCCTACGAGCAGTACTTC	CASTVRGLAGDTSYEQYF
TRBD2	TRBV29-1	TRBJ2-7	.	TGCAGCGTTGTTGATAGCGGGACCTACGAGCAGTACTTC	CSVVDSGTYEQYF
TRBD1	TRBV29-1	TRBJ2-3	few	TGCAGCGTTGAGAGGACAGGTACCCAGGGAGATACGCAGTATTTT	CSVERTGTQGDTQYF
.	TRBV12-3/TRBV12-4	TRBJ2-2	many	TGTGCCAGCAGCGTCGCAGCGAACACCGGGGAGCTGTTTTTT	CASSVAANTGELFF
TRBD1	TRBV28	TRBJ2-5	.	TGTGCCAGCAGTCCCGGGACAGGGGAGTTGGAGACCCAGTACTTC	CASSPGTGELETQYF
.	TRBV20-1	TRBJ2-3	.	TGCAGTGCGGAGTACAGGGAGGGCACAGATACGCAGTATTTT	CSAEYREGTDTQYF
TRBD1	TRBV6-2/TRBV6-3	TRBJ2-1	few	TGTGCCAGCAGTCCGGGACAGGGATATGTATACAATGAGCAGTTCTTC	CASSPGQGYVYNEQFF
.	TRBV5-1	TRBJ2-1	.	TGCGCCAGCAGGGACGGCTACAATGAGCAGTTCTTC	CASRDGYNEQFF
TRBD1	TRBV6-1	TRBJ2-5	.	TGTGCCAGCAGATGGCCGGGACAGGGAGAGACCCAGTACTTC	CASRWPGQGETQYF
.	TRBV29-1	TRBJ2-1	many	TGCAGCGTTGGTAGGGACTCCTACAATGAGCAGTTCTTC	CSVGRDSYNEQFF
.	TRBV12-3/TRBV12-4	TRBJ1-6	few	TGTGCCAGCAGTGCGAGCGTCAGGGTTCCTAATTCACCCCTCCACTTT	CASSASVRVPNSPLHF
.	TRBV6-1	TRBJ1-2	few	TGTGCCAGCAGTAGCCCCTCCGACAGAATCTACGGCTACACCTTC	CASSSPSDRIYGYTF
.	TRBV4-2	TRBJ2-5	.	TGTGCCAGCAGCCAAGAGATCCAGAACATACCCTACCAAGAGACCCAGTACTTC	CASSQEIQNIPYQETQYF
TRBD2	TRBV20-1	TRBJ2-1	.	TGCAGTGTCTCACTAGCGGGAGTAGGTTACAATGAGCAGTTCTTC	CSVSLAGVGYNEQFF
.	TRBV29-1	TRBJ1-1	many	TGCAGCGTTGCGGAGGGGAACACTGAAGCTTTCTTT	CSVAEGNTEAFF
.	TRBV19	TRBJ1-1	.	TGTGCCAGTAGTATACGGGCCACGACTGAAGCTTTCTTT	CASSIRATTEAFF
.	TRBV12-3/TRBV12-4	TRBJ1-5	.	TGTGCCAGCAGTACAGGAGCCTACGGTCAGCCCCAGCATTTT	CASSTGAYGQPQHF
.	TRBV28	TRBJ2-7	.	TGTGCCAGCAGTACACCCGGGACCGCCTACGAGCAGTACTTC	CASSTPGTAYEQYF
TRBD2	TRBV6-1	TRBJ2-7	many	TGTGCCAACAAGCGGGAGGGTACCTACGAGCAGTACTTC	CANKREGTYEQYF
.	TRBV7-2	TRBJ2-5	many	TGTGCCAGCAGCTTAGCACCCCTAGGGTATGAGACCCAGTACTTC	CASSLAPLGYETQYF
.	TRBV5-1	TRBJ1-2	.	TGCGCCAGCAGCTTGGGCGACAGTGTTTATGGCTACACCTTC	CASSLGDSVYGYTF
.	TRBV24-1	TRBJ2-3	few	TGTGCCACCAGTTCGGGGGCCACAGATACGCAGTATTTT	CATSSGATDTQYF
.	TRBV7-6	TRBJ2-7	.	TGTGCCAGCAGCTACGCAGAGCAGTACTTC	CASSYAEQYF
.	TRBV29-1	TRBJ1-4	.	TGCAGCGTGAAAACGGCAGGGCCCGCAACTAATGAAAAACTGTTTTTT	CSVKTAGPATNEKLFF
.	TRBV5-1	TRBJ2-1	.	TGCGCCAGCAGCTTGGTGATGGGTTTAAGATCCTACAATGAGCAGTTCTTC	CASSLVMGLRSYNEQFF
TRBD1	TRBV10-3	TRBJ2-1	few	TGTGCCATCAGGGAACAGGGGGCGGTGTACAATGAGCAGTTCTTC	CAIREQGAVYNEQFF
TRBD2	TRBV20-1	TRBJ2-1	few	TGCAGTGCTCTCGGACTAGCGAGGAATGAGCAGTTCTTC	CSALGLARNEQFF
.	TRBV19	TRBJ1-4	few	TGTGCCAGTAGTCTGGAAATGGGGGTCCGGCGGCTGTTTTTT	CASSLEMGVRRLFF
.	TRBV28	TRBJ2-1	.	TGTGCCAGCAGTTTGGAAAGGTTACTAGATCCCCGCGAGCAGTTCTTC	CASSLERLLDPREQFF
TRBD1	TRBV18	TRBJ2-5	.	TGTGCCAGCTCACCTTTGACAGGGTTGGTCGCGGAGACCCAGTACTTC	CASSPLTGLVAETQYF
TRBD1	TRBV20-1	TRBJ2-2	few	TGCAGTGCTACCGGACAGGGGGCTAAAGTGGACACCGGGGAGCTGTTTTTT	CSATGQGAKVDTGELFF
.	TRBV10-3	TRBJ1-2	many	TGTGCCATCAGAGGGGGAAGATCCAACTATGGCTACACCTTC	CAIRGGRSNYGYTF
TRBD2	TRBV7-3	TRBJ2-3	few	TGTGCCAGCAGCCAGGGACTAGCTGCTGCAGATACGCAGTATTTT	CASSQGLAAADTQYF
.	TRBV20-1	TRBJ1-4	few	TGCAGTGCTAGAGACGCCCTCATAGCCACTAATGAAAAACTGTTTTTT	CSARDALIATNEKLFF
.	TRBV2	TRBJ2-7	many	TGTGCCAGCAGCGATCCCAGGTTAGGGGTCTACGAGCAGTACTTC	CASSDPRLGVYEQYF
TRBD2	TRBV27	TRBJ2-3	few	TGTGCCAGCAGTAGGGGACTAGCGGGAGGGCTGGCAGATACGCAGTATTTT	CASSRGLAGGLADTQYF
.	TRBV5-5	TRBJ1-4	few	TGTGCCAGCAGCTTAGTTACGGGTGAAAAACTGTTTTTT	CASSLVTGEKLFF
.	TRBV5-1	TRBJ2-7	.	TGCGCCAGCAGCTTGGCCTTAGCAGAAGTATACGAGCAGTACTTC	CASSLALAEVYEQYF
.	TRBV29-1	TRBJ2-5	.	TGCAGCGTTGTATCCGGAGGGGAGACCCAGTACTTC	CSVVSGGETQYF
.	TRBV6-1	TRBJ1-1	few	TGTGCCAGCAGTAAGGGACTGACGAACACTGAAGCTTTCTTT	CASSKGLTNTEAFF
TRBD2	TRBV9	TRBJ2-7	.	TGTGCCAGCAGCGTATTCCCGGGACTAGCCTACGAGCAGTACTTC	CASSVFPGLAYEQYF
.	TRBV20-1	TRBJ2-7	many	TGCAGTGCTACCTCTGGATACAGCCCTAGGCCCTCCTACGAGCAGTACTTC	CSATSGYSPRPSYEQYF